This T cell receptor (beta chain) is drawn from a study of blood T cell repertoires in COVID-19. Study details: Italy, Spain and the United States were the sources of the convalescent and acute COVID-19 samples. In each case, the material was cDNA or gDNA derived from T cells, B-cell-depleted T cells, or PBMCs.

Libraries were prepared by immunoSEQ multiplex PCR; TCRdb keeps only in-frame clonotypes and omits some of them. The sample records 110,000 to 150,000 clones, 65% to 90% being singletons. Details on this clone: The same CDR3 is also encoded by other DNA sequences in this sample.

The CDR3 is 16 amino acids. Per germline, CDR1 SGHTA and CDR2 FQGNSA. The J segment lost 4 bases and the V segment lost 1 base, leaving 6 bases of the junction unmatched. The sequence was obtained from a man in his fifties or sixties with active or convalescent COVID-19. V and J are TRBV7-2 and TRBJ2-2; 7 nucleotides match TRBD2. The specimen was peripheral blood. CDR3 bases: TGTGCCAGCAGCTTAGTTGCGGGAGCGTTCACCGGGGAGCTGTTTTTT. Translation gives CASSLVAGAFTGELFF.